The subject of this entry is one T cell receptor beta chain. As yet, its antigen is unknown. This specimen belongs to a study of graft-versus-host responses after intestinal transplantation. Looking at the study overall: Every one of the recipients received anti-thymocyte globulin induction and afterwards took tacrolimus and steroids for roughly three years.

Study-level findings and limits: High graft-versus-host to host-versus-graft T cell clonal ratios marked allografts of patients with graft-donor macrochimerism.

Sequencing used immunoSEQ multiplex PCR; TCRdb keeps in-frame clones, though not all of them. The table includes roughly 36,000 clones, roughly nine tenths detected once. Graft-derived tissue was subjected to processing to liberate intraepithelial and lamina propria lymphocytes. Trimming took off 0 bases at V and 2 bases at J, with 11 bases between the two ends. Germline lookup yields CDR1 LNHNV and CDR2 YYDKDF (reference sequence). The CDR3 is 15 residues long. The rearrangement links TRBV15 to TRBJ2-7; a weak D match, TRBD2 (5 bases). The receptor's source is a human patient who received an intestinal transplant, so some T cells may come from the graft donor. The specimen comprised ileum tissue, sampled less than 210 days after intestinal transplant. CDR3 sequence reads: CATSRDGNGAYEQYF. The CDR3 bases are TGTGCCACCAGCAGAGATGGGAACGGGGCCTACGAGCAGTACTTC.